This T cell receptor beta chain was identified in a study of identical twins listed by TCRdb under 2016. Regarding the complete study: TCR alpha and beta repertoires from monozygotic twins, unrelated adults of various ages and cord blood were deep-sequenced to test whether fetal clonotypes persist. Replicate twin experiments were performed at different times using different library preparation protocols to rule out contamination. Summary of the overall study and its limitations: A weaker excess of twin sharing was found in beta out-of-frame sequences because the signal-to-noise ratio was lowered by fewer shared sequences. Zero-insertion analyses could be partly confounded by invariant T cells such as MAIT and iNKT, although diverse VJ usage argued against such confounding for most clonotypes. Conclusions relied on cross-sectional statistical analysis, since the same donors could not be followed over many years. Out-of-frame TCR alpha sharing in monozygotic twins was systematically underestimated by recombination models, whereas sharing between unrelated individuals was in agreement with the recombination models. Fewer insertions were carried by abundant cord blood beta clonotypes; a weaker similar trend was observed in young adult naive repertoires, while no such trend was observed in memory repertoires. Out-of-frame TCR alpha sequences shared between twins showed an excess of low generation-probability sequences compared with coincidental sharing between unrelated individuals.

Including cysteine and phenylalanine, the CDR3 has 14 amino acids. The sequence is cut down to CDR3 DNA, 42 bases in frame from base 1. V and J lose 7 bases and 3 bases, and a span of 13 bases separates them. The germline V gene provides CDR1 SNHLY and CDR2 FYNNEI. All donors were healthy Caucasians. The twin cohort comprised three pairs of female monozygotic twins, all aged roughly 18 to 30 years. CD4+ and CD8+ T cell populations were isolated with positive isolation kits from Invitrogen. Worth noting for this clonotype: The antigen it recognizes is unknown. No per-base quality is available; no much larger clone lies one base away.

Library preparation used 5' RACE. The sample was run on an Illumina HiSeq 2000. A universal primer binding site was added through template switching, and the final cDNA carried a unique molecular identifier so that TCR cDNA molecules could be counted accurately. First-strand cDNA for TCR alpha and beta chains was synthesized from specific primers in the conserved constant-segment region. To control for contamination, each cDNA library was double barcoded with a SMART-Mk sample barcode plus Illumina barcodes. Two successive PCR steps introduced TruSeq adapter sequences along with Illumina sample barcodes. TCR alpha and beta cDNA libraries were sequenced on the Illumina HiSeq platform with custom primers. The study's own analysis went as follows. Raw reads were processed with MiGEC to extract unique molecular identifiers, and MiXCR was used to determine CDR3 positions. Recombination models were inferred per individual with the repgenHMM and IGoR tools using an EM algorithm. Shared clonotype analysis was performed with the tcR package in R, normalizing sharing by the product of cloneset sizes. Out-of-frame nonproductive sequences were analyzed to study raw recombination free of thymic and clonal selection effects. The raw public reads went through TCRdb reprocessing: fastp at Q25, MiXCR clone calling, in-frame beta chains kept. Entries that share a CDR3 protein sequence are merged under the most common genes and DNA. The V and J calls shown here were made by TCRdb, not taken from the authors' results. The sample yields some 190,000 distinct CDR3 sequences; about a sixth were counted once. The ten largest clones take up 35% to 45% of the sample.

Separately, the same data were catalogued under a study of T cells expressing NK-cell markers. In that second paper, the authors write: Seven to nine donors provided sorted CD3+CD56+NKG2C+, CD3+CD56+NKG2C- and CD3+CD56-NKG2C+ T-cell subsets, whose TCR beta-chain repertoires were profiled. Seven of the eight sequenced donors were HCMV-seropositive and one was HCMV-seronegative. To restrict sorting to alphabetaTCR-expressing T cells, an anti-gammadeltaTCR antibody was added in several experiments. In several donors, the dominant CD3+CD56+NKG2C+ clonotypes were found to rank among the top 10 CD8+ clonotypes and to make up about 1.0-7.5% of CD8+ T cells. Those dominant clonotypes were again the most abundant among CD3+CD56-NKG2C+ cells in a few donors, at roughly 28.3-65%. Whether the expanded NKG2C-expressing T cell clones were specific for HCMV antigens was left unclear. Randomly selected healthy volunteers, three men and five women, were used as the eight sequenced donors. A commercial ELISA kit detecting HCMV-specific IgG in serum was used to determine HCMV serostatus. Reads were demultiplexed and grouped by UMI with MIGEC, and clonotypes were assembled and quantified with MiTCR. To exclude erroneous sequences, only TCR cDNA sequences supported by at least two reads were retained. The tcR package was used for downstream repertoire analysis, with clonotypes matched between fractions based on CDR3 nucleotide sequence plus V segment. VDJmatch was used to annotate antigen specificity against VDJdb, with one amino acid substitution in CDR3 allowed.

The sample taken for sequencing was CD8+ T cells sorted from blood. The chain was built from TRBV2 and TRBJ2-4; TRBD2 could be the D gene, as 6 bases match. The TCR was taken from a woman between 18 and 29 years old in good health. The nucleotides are TGTGCCAGCATAAGTTCCGGGGGCAAAAACATTCAGTACTTC. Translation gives CASISSGGKNIQYF. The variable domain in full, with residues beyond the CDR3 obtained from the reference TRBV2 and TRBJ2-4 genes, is EPEVTQTPSHQVTQMGQEVILRCVPISNHLYFYWYRQILGQKVEFLVSFYNNEISEKSEIFDDQFSVERPDGSNFTLKIRSTKLEDSAMYFCASISSGGKNIQYFGAGTRLSVL.